What follows describes a single T cell receptor (beta chain). Original processing notes: Reference gene primer amplification yielded estimated nucleated cell counts. Sequencing used immunoSEQ multiplex PCR; TCRdb keeps in-frame clones, though not all of them. V, J and clone size are those of that table, while D and trimming were read from the DNA. The sample carries 70,000 or so clones, under 95% recorded once. The CDR3 loop spans 15 amino acids. CDR1 and CDR2 (germline): LGHNA, YNFKEQ. V was shortened by 0 bases and J by 10 bases, with 13 bases between the two germline ends. The source of the sample is a study of blood T cell repertoires in COVID-19. Study context: Samples representing acute and convalescent COVID-19 were sourced from the United States, Italy and Spain. The cDNA or gDNA used as material had been derived from T cells, B-cell-depleted T cells, or PBMCs.

The rearrangement uses TRBV4-2 and TRBJ1-6; possibly TRBD1 for D (5 bases). This sequence originates from a human donor in a cohort sampled during active COVID-19. The sample taken for sequencing was peripheral blood. The DNA of the CDR3 is TGTGCCAGCAGCCAAGATTATCAGGGAAACTCACCCCTCCACTTT. Its translation: CASSQDYQGNSPLHF.